These T cell receptor beta chains were read from a single sample in a study of T cell repertoires in cytomegalovirus infection. TCRdb re-called the reads through MiXCR, storing one row per CDR3 protein. Of some 700,000 distinct CDR3 sequences detected, 33% appear once; the ten largest clones hold about 20%. No antigen has been identified for these receptors. Material: cultured PBMCs, obtained from culture after CMV antigen stimulation. The receptors originated from a human donor in good health (CMV status not recorded). Some clones in this sample may be carry-over from other donors' samples. Both conserved end residues are part of each CDR3. Each record gives: CDR3 DNA, CDR3 protein, D gene, J gene, clone size, V gene. The D gene is left open where the match is weak. Not all rows give a size; the values are once, few, many and, for expanded clones, a class.

CDR3nt: TGTGCCAGCAGTTCCCGACAGGGGAGATCCTATGGCTACACCTTC; CDR3aa: CASSSRQGRSYGYTF; d_gene: TRBD1; j_gene: TRBJ1-2; abundance: .; v_gene: TRBV12-3/TRBV12-4
CDR3nt: TGTGCCAGCAGCCTCCAGGACAGGTCGGAGCAGTACTTC; CDR3aa: CASSLQDRSEQYF; d_gene: TRBD1; j_gene: TRBJ2-7; abundance: .; v_gene: TRBV7-2
CDR3nt: TGTGCCATCAGTTCGCAGACAGGGGCGGGTCAGCCCCAGCATTTT; CDR3aa: CAISSQTGAGQPQHF; d_gene: TRBD1; j_gene: TRBJ1-5; abundance: .; v_gene: TRBV10-3
CDR3nt: TGTGCCAGCATCGCAGGGTCCACTGAAGCTTTCTTT; CDR3aa: CASIAGSTEAFF; d_gene: .; j_gene: TRBJ1-1; abundance: .; v_gene: TRBV2
CDR3nt: TGCGCCAGCAGCTTGGACGCAGGGGACAGGGTCGGTTACACCTTC; CDR3aa: CASSLDAGDRVGYTF; d_gene: TRBD1; j_gene: TRBJ1-2; abundance: few; v_gene: TRBV5-1
CDR3nt: TGTGCCAGCAGCTCCCCGGGACTAGCGGGGGCGCCAAGCTCCTACAATGAGCAGTTCTTC; CDR3aa: CASSSPGLAGAPSSYNEQFF; d_gene: TRBD2; j_gene: TRBJ2-1; abundance: .; v_gene: TRBV7-2
CDR3nt: TGTGCCAGCAGTTACTCATGGGACCTGCCGAACACCGGGGAGCTGTTTTTT; CDR3aa: CASSYSWDLPNTGELFF; d_gene: .; j_gene: TRBJ2-2; abundance: few; v_gene: TRBV6-2/TRBV6-3
CDR3nt: TGTGCCAGCATTATGGGGGGTTGGGCAGATACGCAGTATTTT; CDR3aa: CASIMGGWADTQYF; d_gene: .; j_gene: TRBJ2-3; abundance: .; v_gene: TRBV6-1
CDR3nt: TGCGCCAGCAGCCAAGGTGACAGGGTAACAGATACGCAGTATTTT; CDR3aa: CASSQGDRVTDTQYF; d_gene: TRBD1; j_gene: TRBJ2-3; abundance: .; v_gene: TRBV4-3
CDR3nt: TGTGCCAGCCATCTCCGGGGGGACTTCCAAAGCTCCTACGAGCAGTACTTC; CDR3aa: CASHLRGDFQSSYEQYF; d_gene: TRBD2; j_gene: TRBJ2-7; abundance: few; v_gene: TRBV12-3/TRBV12-4
CDR3nt: TGCAGTGCTAGAATAGCAGGATGGCAGGGGTACAATGAGCAGTTCTTC; CDR3aa: CSARIAGWQGYNEQFF; d_gene: .; j_gene: TRBJ2-1; abundance: .; v_gene: TRBV20-1
CDR3nt: TGTGCCAGCAGTCCAGAAGCGGGGGCCCCAGATACGCAGTATTTT; CDR3aa: CASSPEAGAPDTQYF; d_gene: TRBD2; j_gene: TRBJ2-3; abundance: few; v_gene: TRBV2
CDR3nt: TGTGCCAGCAAGGATCTAGCGGAGGGGTATGAGCAGTTCTTC; CDR3aa: CASKDLAEGYEQFF; d_gene: TRBD2; j_gene: TRBJ2-1; abundance: .; v_gene: TRBV28
CDR3nt: TGTGCCAGCAGTGAAGGACACTATAGCAATCAGCCCCAGCATTTT; CDR3aa: CASSEGHYSNQPQHF; d_gene: .; j_gene: TRBJ1-5; abundance: .; v_gene: TRBV2
CDR3nt: TGTGCCAGTAGCGCGACAGCTGTCACCGGGGAGCTGTTTTTT; CDR3aa: CASSATAVTGELFF; d_gene: .; j_gene: TRBJ2-2; abundance: few; v_gene: TRBV19
CDR3nt: TGTGCCAGCAGCCCAGGGAGGCGGGAAGCTTTCTTT; CDR3aa: CASSPGRREAFF; d_gene: .; j_gene: TRBJ1-1; abundance: many; v_gene: TRBV7-9
CDR3nt: TGTGCCAGCAGCTTAGATGTTTCTGGGGCCAACGTCCTGACTTTC; CDR3aa: CASSLDVSGANVLTF; d_gene: .; j_gene: TRBJ2-6; abundance: .; v_gene: TRBV7-2
CDR3nt: TGTGCCAGCAGCTTAGGCGGGCTTAGCAATCAGCCCCAGCATTTT; CDR3aa: CASSLGGLSNQPQHF; d_gene: .; j_gene: TRBJ1-5; abundance: .; v_gene: TRBV11-2
CDR3nt: TGTGCCAGCAAGACCCCACACTCTGGAAACACCATATATTTT; CDR3aa: CASKTPHSGNTIYF; d_gene: .; j_gene: TRBJ1-3; abundance: .; v_gene: TRBV28
CDR3nt: TGTGCCAGCAGCTTGGGGGGCAGGGCCGTATCTAACTATGGCTACACCTTC; CDR3aa: CASSLGGRAVSNYGYTF; d_gene: .; j_gene: TRBJ1-2; abundance: few; v_gene: TRBV5-6
CDR3nt: TGTGCCAGCAGCTTAGACAGTGGCTCGGGCAATCAGCCCCAGCATTTT; CDR3aa: CASSLDSGSGNQPQHF; d_gene: .; j_gene: TRBJ1-5; abundance: once; v_gene: TRBV7-9
CDR3nt: TGCGCCAGCAGCCGAGGACAGAGCTCCTACAATGAGCAGTTCTTC; CDR3aa: CASSRGQSSYNEQFF; d_gene: .; j_gene: TRBJ2-1; abundance: .; v_gene: TRBV4-3